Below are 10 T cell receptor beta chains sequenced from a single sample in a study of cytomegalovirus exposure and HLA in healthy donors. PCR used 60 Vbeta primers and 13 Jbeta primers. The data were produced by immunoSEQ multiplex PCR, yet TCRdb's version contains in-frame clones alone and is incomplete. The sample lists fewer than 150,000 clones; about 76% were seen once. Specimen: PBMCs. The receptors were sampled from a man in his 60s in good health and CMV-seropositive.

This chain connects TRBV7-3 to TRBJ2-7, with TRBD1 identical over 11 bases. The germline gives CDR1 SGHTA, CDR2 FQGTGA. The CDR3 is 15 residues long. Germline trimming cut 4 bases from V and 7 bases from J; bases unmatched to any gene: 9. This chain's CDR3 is CASSSGQGGGREQYF. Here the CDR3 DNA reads TGTGCCAGCAGCTCGGGACAGGGGGGGGGTAGGGAGCAGTACTTC.

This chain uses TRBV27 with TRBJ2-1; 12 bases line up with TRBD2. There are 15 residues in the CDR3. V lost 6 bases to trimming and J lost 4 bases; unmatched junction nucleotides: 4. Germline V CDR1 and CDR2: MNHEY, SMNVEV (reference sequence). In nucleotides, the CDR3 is TGTGCCAGCAGCCTAGCGGGAGGGTCATACAATGAGCAGTTCTTC. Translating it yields CASSLAGGSYNEQFF.

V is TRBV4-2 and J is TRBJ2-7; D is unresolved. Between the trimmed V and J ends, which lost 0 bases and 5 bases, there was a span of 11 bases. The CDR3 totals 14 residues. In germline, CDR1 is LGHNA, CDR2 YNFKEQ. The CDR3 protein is CASSQDRFVDEQYF. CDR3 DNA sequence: TGTGCCAGCAGCCAAGACAGGTTTGTCGACGAGCAGTACTTC.

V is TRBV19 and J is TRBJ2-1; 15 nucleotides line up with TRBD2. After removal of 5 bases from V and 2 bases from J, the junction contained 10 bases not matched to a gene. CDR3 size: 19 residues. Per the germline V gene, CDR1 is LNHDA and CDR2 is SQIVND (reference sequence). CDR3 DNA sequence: TGTGCCAGTAGTGCTCTGGGACTAGCGGGGGGCACCCCCTACAATGAGCAGTTCTTC. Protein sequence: CASSALGLAGGTPYNEQFF.

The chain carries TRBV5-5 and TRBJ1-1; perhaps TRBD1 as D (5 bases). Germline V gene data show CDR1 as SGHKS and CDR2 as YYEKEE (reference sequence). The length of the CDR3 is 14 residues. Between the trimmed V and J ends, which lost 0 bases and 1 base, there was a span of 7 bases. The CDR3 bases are TGTGCCAGCAGCTTGGCCGGGGGGAACACTGAAGCTTTCTTT. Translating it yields CASSLAGGNTEAFF.

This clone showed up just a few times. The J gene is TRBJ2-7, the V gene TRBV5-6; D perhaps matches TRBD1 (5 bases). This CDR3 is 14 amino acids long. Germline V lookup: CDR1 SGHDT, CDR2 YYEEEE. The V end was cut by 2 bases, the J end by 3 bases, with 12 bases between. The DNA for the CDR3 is TGTGCCAGCAGCTTTGGGGCACTGGACTACGAGCAGTACTTC. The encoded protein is CASSFGALDYEQYF.

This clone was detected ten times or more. The CDR3: CASSLNSGHSEKLFF. The CDR3 DNA reads as TGTGCCAGCAGTCTTAACTCAGGGCATAGTGAAAAACTGTTTTTT. The chain couples TRBV6-1 to TRBJ1-4; D perhaps matches TRBD1 (5 bases). Germline loops: CDR1 MNHNS, CDR2 SASEGT. The CDR3 has 15 residues. The ends were cut back, 5 bases at V and 7 bases at J, with 17 bases in the middle.

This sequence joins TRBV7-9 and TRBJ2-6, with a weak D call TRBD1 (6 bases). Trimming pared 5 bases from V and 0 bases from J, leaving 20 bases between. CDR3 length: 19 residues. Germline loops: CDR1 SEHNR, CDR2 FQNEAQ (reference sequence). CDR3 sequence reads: CASSPVLGTLSSGANVLTF. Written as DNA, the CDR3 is TGTGCCAGCAGCCCCGTCCTAGGGACACTGAGCTCTGGGGCCAACGTCCTGACTTTC.

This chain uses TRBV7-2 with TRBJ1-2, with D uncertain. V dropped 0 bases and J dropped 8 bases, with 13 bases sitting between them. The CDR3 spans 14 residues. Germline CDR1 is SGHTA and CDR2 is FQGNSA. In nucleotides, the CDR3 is TGTGCCAGCAGCTTAGCGGTGACATCTCGGGGCTACACCTTC. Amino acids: CASSLAVTSRGYTF.

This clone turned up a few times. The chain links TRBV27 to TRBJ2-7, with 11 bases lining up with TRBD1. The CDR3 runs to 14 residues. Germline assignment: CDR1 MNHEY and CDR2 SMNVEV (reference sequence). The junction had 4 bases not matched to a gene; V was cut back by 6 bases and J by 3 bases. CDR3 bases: TGTGCCAGCAGGGGGACAGGGGGAGGCTACGAGCAGTACTTC. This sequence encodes CASRGTGGGYEQYF.